Listed below are T cell receptor beta chains from one sample, sequenced in a study of shared clonotypes between healthy human individuals. Assay used: immunoSEQ multiplex PCR; TCRdb lists only in-frame clones, some missing. The sample records about 600,000 clones, approximately 97% being singletons. Material for sequencing was naive CD4+ T cells sorted from blood. The receptors stem from a woman in her twenties or thirties in good health. Each CDR3 is given without its conserved first and last residue. Each record gives: J gene, V gene, clone size, CDR3 protein. Expanded clones are given a class, and other clones once, few, many or no size at all.

j_call: TRBJ2-5
v_call: TRBV5-1
clone_size: .
cdr3_aa: ASSHSGTQETQY

j_call: TRBJ2-1
v_call: TRBV25-1
clone_size: .
cdr3_aa: ASSADGGGIGEQF

j_call: TRBJ2-6
v_call: TRBV19
clone_size: .
cdr3_aa: ASRVYGGANVLT

j_call: TRBJ1-2
v_call: TRBV6-4
clone_size: .
cdr3_aa: ASSPPGQGFSGYT

j_call: TRBJ1-2
v_call: TRBV14
clone_size: .
cdr3_aa: ASSQDIGQGALYGYT

j_call: TRBJ2-1
v_call: TRBV18
clone_size: once
cdr3_aa: ASSPLAPSVEQF

j_call: TRBJ1-4
v_call: TRBV7-9
clone_size: .
cdr3_aa: ASSLGTTTNEKLF

j_call: TRBJ2-7
v_call: TRBV11-2
clone_size: .
cdr3_aa: ASSARTVRPVEQY

j_call: TRBJ1-1
v_call: TRBV25-1
clone_size: .
cdr3_aa: ASRAAGGWTEAF

j_call: TRBJ2-5
v_call: TRBV19
clone_size: .
cdr3_aa: ASSIVRDPETQY

j_call: TRBJ2-1
v_call: TRBV29-1
clone_size: .
cdr3_aa: SVVASGTLIEQF

j_call: TRBJ2-7
v_call: TRBV2
clone_size: .
cdr3_aa: ASSGRWGGEQY

j_call: TRBJ2-7
v_call: TRBV28
clone_size: .
cdr3_aa: ASREGGGYEQY